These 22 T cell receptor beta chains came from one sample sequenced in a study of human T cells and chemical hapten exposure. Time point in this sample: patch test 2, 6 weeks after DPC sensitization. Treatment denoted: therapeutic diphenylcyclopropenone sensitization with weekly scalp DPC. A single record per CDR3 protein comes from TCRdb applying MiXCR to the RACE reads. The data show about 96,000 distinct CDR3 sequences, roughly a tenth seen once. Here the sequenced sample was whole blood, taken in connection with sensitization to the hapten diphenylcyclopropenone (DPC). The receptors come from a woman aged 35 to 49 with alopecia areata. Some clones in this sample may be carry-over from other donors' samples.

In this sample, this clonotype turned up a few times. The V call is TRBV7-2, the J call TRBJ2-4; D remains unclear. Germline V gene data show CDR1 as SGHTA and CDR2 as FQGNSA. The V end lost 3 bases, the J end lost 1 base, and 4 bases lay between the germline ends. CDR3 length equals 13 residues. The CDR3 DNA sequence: TGTGCCAGCAGCTTTTTGGCCAAAAACATTCAGTACTTC. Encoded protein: CASSFLAKNIQYF.

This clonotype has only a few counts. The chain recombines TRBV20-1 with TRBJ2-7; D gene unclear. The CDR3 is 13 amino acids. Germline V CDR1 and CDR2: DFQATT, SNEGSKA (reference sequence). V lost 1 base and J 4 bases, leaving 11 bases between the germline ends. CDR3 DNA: TGCAGTGCTAGAGTTATAGGAACTTACGAGCAGTACTTC. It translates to CSARVIGTYEQYF.

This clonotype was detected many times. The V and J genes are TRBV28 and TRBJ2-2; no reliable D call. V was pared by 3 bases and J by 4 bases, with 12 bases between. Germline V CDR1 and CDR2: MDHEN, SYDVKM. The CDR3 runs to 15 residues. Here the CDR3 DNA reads TGTGCCAGCAGTTTCGGCCAGGCGACCACCGGGGAGCTGTTTTTT. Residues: CASSFGQATTGELFF.

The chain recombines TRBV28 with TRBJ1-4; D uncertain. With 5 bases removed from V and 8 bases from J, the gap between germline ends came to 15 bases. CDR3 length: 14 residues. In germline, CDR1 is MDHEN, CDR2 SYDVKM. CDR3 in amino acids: CASSLPNPPEKLFF. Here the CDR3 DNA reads TGTGCCAGCAGTCTCCCCAATCCGCCCGAAAAACTGTTTTTT. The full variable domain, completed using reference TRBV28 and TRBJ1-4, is DVKVTQSSRYLVKRTGEKVFLECVQDMDHENMFWYRQDPGLGLRLIYFSYDVKMKEKGDIPEGYSVSREKKERFSLILESASTNQTSMYLCASSLPNPPEKLFFGSGTQLSVL.

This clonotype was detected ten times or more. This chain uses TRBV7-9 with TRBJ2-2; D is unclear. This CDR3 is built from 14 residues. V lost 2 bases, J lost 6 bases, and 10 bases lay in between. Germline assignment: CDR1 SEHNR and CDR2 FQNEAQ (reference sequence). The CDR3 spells CASSLSPGSGELFF. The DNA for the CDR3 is TGTGCCAGCAGCTTAAGTCCCGGGTCCGGGGAGCTGTTTTTT.

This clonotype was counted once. CDR3 DNA: TGTGGTACGCTCCTGGGGGGTTCCCAAGAGACCCAGTACTTC. Translated, it gives CGTLLGGSQETQYF. This sequence joins TRBV6-6 and TRBJ2-5; maybe TRBD2 (6 bases). The CDR3 length is 14 residues. Germline values: CDR1 MNHNY, CDR2 SVGAGI (reference sequence).

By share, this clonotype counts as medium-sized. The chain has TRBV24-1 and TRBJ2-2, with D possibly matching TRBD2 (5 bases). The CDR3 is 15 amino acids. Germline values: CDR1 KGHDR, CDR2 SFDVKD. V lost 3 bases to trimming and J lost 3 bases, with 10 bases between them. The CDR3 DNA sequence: TGTGCCACCAGTGATGGAGGTTCGGACACCGGGGAGCTGTTTTTT. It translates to CATSDGGSDTGELFF.

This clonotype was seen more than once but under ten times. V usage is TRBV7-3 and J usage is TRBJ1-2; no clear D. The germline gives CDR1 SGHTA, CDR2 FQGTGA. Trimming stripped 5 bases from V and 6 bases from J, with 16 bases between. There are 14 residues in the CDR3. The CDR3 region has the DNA TGTGCCAGCAGCCAAGGCGTAGGCGGGCATGGCTACACCTTC. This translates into CASSQGVGGHGYTF.

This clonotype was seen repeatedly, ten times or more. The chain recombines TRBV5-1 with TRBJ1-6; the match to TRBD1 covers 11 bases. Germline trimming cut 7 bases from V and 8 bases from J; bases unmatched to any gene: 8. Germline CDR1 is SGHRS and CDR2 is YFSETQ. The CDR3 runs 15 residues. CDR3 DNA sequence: TGCGCCAGCCACGACCGGGACAGGGGGTATTCACCCCTCCACTTT. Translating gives CASHDRDRGYSPLHF.

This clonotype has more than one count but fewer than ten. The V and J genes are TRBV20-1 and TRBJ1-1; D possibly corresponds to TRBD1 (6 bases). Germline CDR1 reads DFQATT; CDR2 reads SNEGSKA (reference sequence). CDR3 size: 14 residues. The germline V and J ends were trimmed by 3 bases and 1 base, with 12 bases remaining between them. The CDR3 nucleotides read TGCAGTGCTAGTGGGGGACAAAAGAACACTGAAGCTTTCTTT. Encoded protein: CSASGGQKNTEAFF.

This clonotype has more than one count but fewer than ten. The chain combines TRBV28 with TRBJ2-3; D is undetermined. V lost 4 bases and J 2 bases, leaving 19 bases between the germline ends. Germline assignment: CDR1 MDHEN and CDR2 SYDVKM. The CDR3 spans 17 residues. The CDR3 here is CASSSPDPNHPTDTQYF. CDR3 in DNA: TGTGCCAGCAGTTCGCCCGACCCAAACCACCCCACAGATACGCAGTATTTT.

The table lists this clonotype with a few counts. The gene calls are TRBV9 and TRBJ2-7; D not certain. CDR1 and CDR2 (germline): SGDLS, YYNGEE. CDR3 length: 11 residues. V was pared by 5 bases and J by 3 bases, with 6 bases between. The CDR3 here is CASRPCYEQYF. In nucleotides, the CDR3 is TGTGCCAGCAGGCCTTGCTACGAGCAGTACTTC. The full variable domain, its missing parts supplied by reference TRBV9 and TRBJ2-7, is DSGVTQTPKHLITATGQRVTLRCSPRSGDLSVYWYQQSLDQGLQFLIQYYNGEERAKGNILERFSAQQFPDLHSELNLSSLELGDSALYFCASRPCYEQYFGPGTRLTVT.

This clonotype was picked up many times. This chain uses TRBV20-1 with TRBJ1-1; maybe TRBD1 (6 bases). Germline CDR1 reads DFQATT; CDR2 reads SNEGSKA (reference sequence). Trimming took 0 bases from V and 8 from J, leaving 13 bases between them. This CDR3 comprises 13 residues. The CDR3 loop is CSARDTGRGEAFF. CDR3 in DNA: TGCAGTGCTAGAGACACAGGGCGGGGAGAAGCTTTCTTT.

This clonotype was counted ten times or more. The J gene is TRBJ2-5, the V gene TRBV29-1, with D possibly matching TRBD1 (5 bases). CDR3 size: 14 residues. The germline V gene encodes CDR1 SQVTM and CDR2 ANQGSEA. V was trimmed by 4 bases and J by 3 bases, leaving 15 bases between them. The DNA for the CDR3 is TGCAGCGTTGGGGTGGGGCAGAGAAAAGAGACCCAGTACTTC. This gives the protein CSVGVGQRKETQYF.

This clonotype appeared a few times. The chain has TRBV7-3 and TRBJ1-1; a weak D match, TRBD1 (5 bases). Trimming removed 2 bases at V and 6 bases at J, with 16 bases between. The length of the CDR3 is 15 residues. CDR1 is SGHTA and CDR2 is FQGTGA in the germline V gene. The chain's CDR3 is CASSLYPSAGAEAFF. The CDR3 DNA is TGTGCCAGCAGCTTATACCCTAGCGCGGGGGCTGAAGCTTTCTTT.

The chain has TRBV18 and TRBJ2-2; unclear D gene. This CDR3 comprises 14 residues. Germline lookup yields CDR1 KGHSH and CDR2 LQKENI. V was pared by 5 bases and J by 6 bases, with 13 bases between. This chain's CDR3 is CASSTTSGSGELFF. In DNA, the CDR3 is TGTGCCAGCTCAACCACATCCGGGTCCGGGGAGCTGTTTTTT.

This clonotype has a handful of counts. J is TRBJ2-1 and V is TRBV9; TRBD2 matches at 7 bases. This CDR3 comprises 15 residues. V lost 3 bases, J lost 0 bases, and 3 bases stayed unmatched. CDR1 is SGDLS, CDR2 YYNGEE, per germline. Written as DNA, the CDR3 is TGTGCCAGCAGCGGGGAGGGCTACTCCTACAATGAGCAGTTCTTC. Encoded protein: CASSGEGYSYNEQFF.

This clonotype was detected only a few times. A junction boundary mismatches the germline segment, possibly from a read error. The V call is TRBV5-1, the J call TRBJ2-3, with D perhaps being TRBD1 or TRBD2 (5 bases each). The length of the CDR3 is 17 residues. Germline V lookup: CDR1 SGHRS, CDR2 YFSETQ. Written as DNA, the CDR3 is TGCACCAGCAGCTTGAGGCCAGGGACCCCTGGCACAGATACGCAGTATTTT. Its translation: CTSSLRPGTPGTDTQYF.

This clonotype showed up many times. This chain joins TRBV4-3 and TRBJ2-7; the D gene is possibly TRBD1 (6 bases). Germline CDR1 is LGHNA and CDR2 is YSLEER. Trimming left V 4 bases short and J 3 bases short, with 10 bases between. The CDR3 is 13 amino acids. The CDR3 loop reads CASSPKQGYEQYF. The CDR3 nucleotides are TGCGCCAGCAGCCCCAAACAGGGCTACGAGCAGTACTTC.

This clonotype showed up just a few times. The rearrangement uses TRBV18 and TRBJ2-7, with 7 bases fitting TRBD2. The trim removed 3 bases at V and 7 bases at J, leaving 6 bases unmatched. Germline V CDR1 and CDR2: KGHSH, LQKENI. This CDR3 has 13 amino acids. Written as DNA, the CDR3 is TGTGCCAGCTCACCGGGACTACCTGGGGAGCAGTACTTC. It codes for CASSPGLPGEQYF. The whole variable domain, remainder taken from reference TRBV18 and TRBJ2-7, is NAGVMQNPRHLVRRRGQEARLRCSPMKGHSHVYWYRQLPEEGLKFMVYLQKENIIDESGMPKERFSAEFPKEGPSILRIQQVVRGDSAAYFCASSPGLPGEQYFGPGTRLTVT.

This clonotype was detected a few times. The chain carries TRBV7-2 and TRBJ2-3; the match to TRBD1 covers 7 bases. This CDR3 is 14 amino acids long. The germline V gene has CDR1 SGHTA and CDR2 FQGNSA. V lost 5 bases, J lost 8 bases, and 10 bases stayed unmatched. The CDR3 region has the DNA TGTGCCAGCAGCCCATCAGCGCAGGGGGTTACGCAGTATTTT. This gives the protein CASSPSAQGVTQYF.

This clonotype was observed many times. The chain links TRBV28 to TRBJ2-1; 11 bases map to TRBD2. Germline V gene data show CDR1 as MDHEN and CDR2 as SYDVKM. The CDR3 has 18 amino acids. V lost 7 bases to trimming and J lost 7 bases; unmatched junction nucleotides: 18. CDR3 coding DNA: TGTGCCAGCAAGTCCCCTGGGCCAACTAGCGGGGGACCAAATGAGCAGTTCTTC. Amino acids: CASKSPGPTSGGPNEQFF. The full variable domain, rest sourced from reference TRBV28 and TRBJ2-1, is DVKVTQSSRYLVKRTGEKVFLECVQDMDHENMFWYRQDPGLGLRLIYFSYDVKMKEKGDIPEGYSVSREKKERFSLILESASTNQTSMYLCASKSPGPTSGGPNEQFFGPGTRLTVL.